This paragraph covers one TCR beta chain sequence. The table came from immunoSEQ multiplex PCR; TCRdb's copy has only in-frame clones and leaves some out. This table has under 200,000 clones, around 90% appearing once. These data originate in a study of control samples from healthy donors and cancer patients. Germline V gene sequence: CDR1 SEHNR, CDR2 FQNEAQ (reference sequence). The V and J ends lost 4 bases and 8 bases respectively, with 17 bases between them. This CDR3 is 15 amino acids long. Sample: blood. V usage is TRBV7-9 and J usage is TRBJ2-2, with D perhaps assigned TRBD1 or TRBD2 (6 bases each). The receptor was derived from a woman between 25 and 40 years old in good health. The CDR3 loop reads CASSYGGLSRGELFF. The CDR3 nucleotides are TGTGCCAGCAGCTACGGGGGCCTGTCGAGAGGGGAGCTGTTTTTT.